One and the same sample provided the 2 T cell receptor beta chains below, sequenced in a study of Graves' ophthalmopathy and Graves' hyperthyroidism. Investigators amplified TCR beta CDR3 regions from RNA transcripts. RT-PCR in the first round used HTBI primers; a second-round multiplex PCR followed. MiXCR was run by TCRdb on the multiplex PCR reads, yielding one entry per CDR3 protein. This table has a few hundred thousand distinct CDR3 sequences, 21% appearing once. The sample comprised peripheral blood. The receptors shown here come from a woman younger than 30 with stable Graves' hyperthyroidism.

This clonotype occurred many times. The junction departs from the called germline gene at one end, perhaps through a read error. CDR3 DNA sequence: TGTGCCAGCAGTTACTCTTTTCAACTCAACTACGGGCAGTACTTC. It yields the protein CASSYSFQLNYGQYF. The chain links TRBV6-5 to TRBJ2-7; D unresolved. Germline-derived CDR1 and CDR2 are MNHEY and SVGAGI. This CDR3 is 15 amino acids long.

This clonotype was detected many times. The genes are TRBV28 and TRBJ2-2; either TRBD1 or TRBD2 may supply D (6 bases each). CDR3 length: 16 amino acids. V lost 7 bases and J lost 6, with 21 bases in between. Germline CDR1 is MDHEN and CDR2 is SYDVKM. The DNA of the CDR3 is TGTGCCAGCACCGCGGTCGGCCAGAGGGGGGCCGGGGAGCTGTTTTTT. Protein: CASTAVGQRGAGELFF.